A selection of T cell receptor beta chains follows, all from one sample in a study of regulatory T cells in long-lasting Graves disease. TCRdb recomputed calls from the multiplex PCR reads with MiXCR, one row per CDR3 protein. This table has 580,000 or so distinct CDR3 sequences, 15% to 20% appearing once. These data were likewise used in another study, on T cells in Graves' hyperthyroidism and ophthalmopathy.

Sequenced material: peripheral blood mononuclear cells (PBMCs), taken at new diagnosis, from a patient treated with antithyroid drugs. The receptors stem from a man aged 18 to 30 with Graves disease. Each CDR3 is given with its conserved first and last residue. The D gene is left open where the match is weak. A clone size is listed for some rows: how often the clone was seen (once, few, many), or a class if it is expanded.

many	13	TRBV30	TRBJ2-7	-	TGTGCCTGGAGTGTACACTACCCATCTGCGCAGTACTTC	CAWSVHYPSAQYF
many	15	TRBV28	TRBJ2-5	-	TGTGCTAGCAGTGGGGTAGCGGAACCCCAAGAGACCCAGTACTTC	CASSGVAEPQETQYF
many	14	TRBV11-2	TRBJ1-1	-	TGTGCCAGCAGCTTTGGCCGGAAGAACACTGAAGCTTTCTTT	CASSFGRKNTEAFF
few	15	TRBV4-1	TRBJ1-2	TRBD1	TGCGCCAGCAGCCAACGTAACCGGGACAGCAATGGCTACACCTTC	CASSQRNRDSNGYTF
few	19	TRBV11-2	TRBJ2-6	-	TGTGCCAGCAGCTTAGATCTCGCAGGTTCCCGCTCTGGGGCCAACGTCCTGACTTTC	CASSLDLAGSRSGANVLTF
-	13	TRBV20-1	TRBJ2-2	-	TGCAGTGCTGGACAGTCTCGGGACGGGGAGCTGTTTTTT	CSAGQSRDGELFF
few	15	TRBV5-5	TRBJ1-1	-	TGTGCCAGCAGCTTGGCTCAGGGGTCGAACACTGAAGCTTTCTTT	CASSLAQGSNTEAFF
many	17	TRBV7-8	TRBJ2-6	-	TGTGCCAGCAGCTTCGACACACCACTCTCTGGGGCCAACGTCCTGACTTTC	CASSFDTPLSGANVLTF
few	14	TRBV10-2	TRBJ2-7	-	TGCGCCAGCAGTGAGTCGGCAGGCGCCTACGAGCAGTACTTC	CASSESAGAYEQYF
many	17	TRBV2	TRBJ2-6	TRBD1	TGTGCCAGCCGGCCAGAGGGGGCTAGGGCTGGGGCCAACGTCCTGACTTTC	CASRPEGARAGANVLTF
many	13	TRBV10-2	TRBJ1-1	-	TGCGCCACCCAGGGAGGGGCTGGCACTGAAGCTTTCTTT	CATQGGAGTEAFF
few	15	TRBV12-3/TRBV12-4	TRBJ1-5	-	TGTGCCAGCAGCCGGACCCAGGGGTGGAATCAGCCCCAGCATTTT	CASSRTQGWNQPQHF
many	13	TRBV12-3/TRBV12-4	TRBJ1-5	-	TGTGCCAGCAGTTTGAGCCGGGATCAGCCCCAGCATTTT	CASSLSRDQPQHF
many	15	TRBV12-3/TRBV12-4	TRBJ2-2	TRBD1	TGTGCCAGCGGGGTTCTGGACAGGGGCACCGGGGAGCTGTTTTTT	CASGVLDRGTGELFF
-	14	TRBV28	TRBJ2-3	-	TGTGCCAGCAGTTTATCCAGTAATTGGGATACGCAGTATTTT	CASSLSSNWDTQYF
many	14	TRBV3-1	TRBJ2-1	-	TGTGCCAGCAGCCAAGCGGGATCGGGGGCGGAGCAGTTCTTC	CASSQAGSGAEQFF
-	16	TRBV20-1	TRBJ2-7	-	TGCAGTGCTAGAGATCAGGTGGGAGGTCGTGCGTACGAGCAGTACTTC	CSARDQVGGRAYEQYF
-	14	TRBV25-1	TRBJ2-1	TRBD2	TGTGCCAGCAGCGGGACTAGCGAAGACAATGAGCAGTTCTTC	CASSGTSEDNEQFF
many	14	TRBV6-1	TRBJ2-1	-	TGTGCCAGCAGACCGGGACTTACCTACAATGAGCAGTTCTTC	CASRPGLTYNEQFF
-	17	TRBV5-5	TRBJ2-1	TRBD2	TGTGCCAGCAGCTTGGTCCTAGCGGGAGGCCCCTACAATGAGCAGTTCTTC	CASSLVLAGGPYNEQFF
many	15	TRBV12-3/TRBV12-4	TRBJ1-1	-	TGTGCCAGCAATCGGGCGTCAACGATGAACACTGAAGCTTTCTTT	CASNRASTMNTEAFF
-	13	TRBV5-1	TRBJ2-5	-	TGCGCCAGCAGCTTCGGGATGGGAGAGACCCAGTACTTC	CASSFGMGETQYF
-	14	TRBV30	TRBJ1-6	-	TGTGCCTGGGGAATTTGGGGTACCTCTTCACCCCTCCACTTT	CAWGIWGTSSPLHF
many	16	TRBV11-2	TRBJ1-1	-	TGTGCCAGCAGCTCACCAGGGGCTCAAGCTTCCACTGAAGCTTTCTTT	CASSSPGAQASTEAFF
few	14	TRBV5-1	TRBJ2-7	-	TGCGCCAGCAGCTTGGTTCAGGGTTCCTACGAGCAGTACTTC	CASSLVQGSYEQYF
-	17	TRBV3-1	TRBJ2-2	TRBD2	TGTGCCAGCAGCCCGAGAGCTAGCGGGAGGGTTACCGGGGAGCTGTTTTTT	CASSPRASGRVTGELFF
-	14	TRBV20-1	TRBJ1-5	TRBD1	TGCAGTGCGACCGACAGGGTGCAAAATCAGCCCCAGCATTTT	CSATDRVQNQPQHF
few	16	TRBV7-9	TRBJ2-2	TRBD2	TGTGCCAGCAGCTTTCCAGCTAGCGGGACAACCGGGGAGCTGTTTTTT	CASSFPASGTTGELFF
-	11	TRBV6-2/TRBV6-3	TRBJ1-2	-	TGTGCCAGTGAGGATTGGCATGGCTACACCTTC	CASEDWHGYTF
many	13	TRBV6-1	TRBJ1-5	-	TGTGCCAGCAGTGTAGGGCTGAATCAGCCCCAGCATTTT	CASSVGLNQPQHF
many	14	TRBV30	TRBJ2-1	TRBD1	TGTGCCTGGAGTGTGGGGCAGGGGGTGGGTGAGCAGTTCTTC	CAWSVGQGVGEQFF
many	16	TRBV5-1	TRBJ2-1	TRBD2	TGCGCCAGCAGCTTGTTCGGGCGGGAGGCTGACAATGAGCAGTTCTTC	CASSLFGREADNEQFF
many	16	TRBV12-3/TRBV12-4	TRBJ1-1	TRBD1	TGTGCCAGCAGTGTAGGGACAGCCGTCTTGGGCACTGAAGCTTTCTTT	CASSVGTAVLGTEAFF
-	17	TRBV5-5	TRBJ1-6	-	TGTGCCAGCAGCCCACTGGACGGGTTCTTCTATAATTCACCCCTCCACTTT	CASSPLDGFFYNSPLHF
few	12	TRBV6-2/TRBV6-3	TRBJ2-2	-	TGTGCCAGCAGTTCCCCCAGGGGGGAGCTGTTTTTT	CASSSPRGELFF
many	15	TRBV2	TRBJ1-4	-	TGTGCCAGCAGCCGATCGACAGCGCGGGGCGAAAAACTGTTTTTT	CASSRSTARGEKLFF
-	14	TRBV4-1	TRBJ2-3	TRBD2	TGCGCCAGCAGCCACATAGCGGGAACAGATACGCAGTATTTT	CASSHIAGTDTQYF
few	15	TRBV19	TRBJ2-1	TRBD1	TGTGCCAGTACCCCGGGACAGGGGACCTACAATGAGCAGTTCTTC	CASTPGQGTYNEQFF
many	14	TRBV20-1	TRBJ1-5	TRBD1	TGCAGTGCTAAGTTGGACAGGGAGGGTCAGCCCCAGCATTTT	CSAKLDREGQPQHF
few	14	TRBV7-9	TRBJ2-7	TRBD1	TGTGCCAGCACCGCCGGGACAGGGTCCCACGAGCAGTACTTC	CASTAGTGSHEQYF
-	12	TRBV2	TRBJ2-7	-	TGTGCCAGCAGTGTTGCAACGGCCGAGCAGTACTTC	CASSVATAEQYF
many	14	TRBV7-9	TRBJ2-2	-	TGTGCCAGCCCTCGGGGGTCATTCACCGGGGAGCTGTTTTTT	CASPRGSFTGELFF
-	12	TRBV2	TRBJ2-7	-	TGTGCCAGCAGCGCAGACTGGTACGAGCAGTACTTC	CASSADWYEQYF
-	17	TRBV7-3	TRBJ2-2	-	TGTGCCAGCAGCCCCCGAAATGCGGTACCGAACACCGGGGAGCTGTTTTTT	CASSPRNAVPNTGELFF
-	16	TRBV5-1	TRBJ2-4	-	TGCGTCAGCAGCTTGGCCGAGGCGGTAGCCAAAAACATTCAGTACTTC	CVSSLAEAVAKNIQYF
-	12	TRBV3-1	TRBJ2-1	-	TGTGCCAGCAGCCTTTACGACAATGAGCAGTTCTTC	CASSLYDNEQFF
few	15	TRBV6-1	TRBJ2-1	-	TGTGCCAGCAGCACTACAGGGAGCTCCTACAATGGGCAGTTCTTC	CASSTTGSSYNGQFF
many	12	TRBV7-9	TRBJ2-3	-	TGTGCCAGCAGCTTAAGGGTGGATACGCAGTATTTT	CASSLRVDTQYF
-	17	TRBV28	TRBJ1-2	TRBD1	TGTGCCAGCAGTTTACTTCCGGGACAGGTTGCTAACTATGGCTACACCTTC	CASSLLPGQVANYGYTF
few	13	TRBV20-1	TRBJ2-3	-	TGCAGTGCTAGAGTGGCGGGGACAGATACGCAGTATTTT	CSARVAGTDTQYF
-	12	TRBV20-1	TRBJ2-1	-	TGCAGTGCTACGAGACGGGCGGGCGAGCAGTCCTTC	CSATRRAGEQSF
-	14	TRBV5-1	TRBJ1-1	-	TGCGCCAGCTTAGCCCAGGTTGGGGGGACTGAAGCTTTCTTT	CASLAQVGGTEAFF
few	13	TRBV6-2/TRBV6-3	TRBJ1-1	-	TGTGCCAGCAGTGAAATGATGAACACTGAAGCTTTCTTT	CASSEMMNTEAFF
few	14	TRBV7-2	TRBJ1-1	-	TGTGCCAGCAGCAATTTCTTAGGGTCCGCAGGAGCTTTCTTT	CASSNFLGSAGAFF